Listed below are T cell receptor beta chains from one sample, sequenced in a study of cytomegalovirus exposure and HLA in healthy donors. Generated by immunoSEQ multiplex PCR, the TCRdb table keeps only in-frame clones and is missing some. The table includes just under 150,000 clones, roughly 80% detected once. The sequencing sample was made of PBMCs. Receptor source: a woman aged 30 to 39 in good health and CMV-seronegative. The CDR3 runs from the conserved cysteine through the conserved F or W. Each record gives: CDR3 DNA, CDR3 protein, clone size, J gene, CDR3 length, V gene, D gene. D genes are given only for firm matches. A clone size is listed for some rows: how often the clone was seen (once, few, many), or a class if it is expanded.

TGTGCCAGCAGACCCGGACAGGGGGAAGCCAAAAACATTCAGTACTTC CASRPGQGEAKNIQYF once TRBJ2-4 16 TRBV5-6 TRBD1
TGCGCCAGCAGTTTCCTTCACGCTACCACTGAAGCTTTCTTT CASSFLHATTEAFF few TRBJ1-1 14 TRBV4-1 .
TGTGCCAGCAGACCACCGGGACAATTGCACGACGAGCAGTACTTC CASRPPGQLHDEQYF . TRBJ2-7 15 TRBV6-1 .
TGTGCCAGCAGACGGACAGGAAGTGAAAAACTGTTTTTT CASRRTGSEKLFF . TRBJ1-4 13 TRBV2 TRBD1
TGTGCCTGGAGGGGAACAGGTCGTTATGGCTACACCTTC CAWRGTGRYGYTF . TRBJ1-2 13 TRBV30 .
TGTGCCAGTTCGCGCGCCCGGGGGGGAGAGACCCAGTACTTC CASSRARGGETQYF . TRBJ2-5 14 TRBV19 TRBD2
TGTGCCAGTAGTATAGACAGGGGATATAGCAATCAGCCCCAGCATTTT CASSIDRGYSNQPQHF . TRBJ1-5 16 TRBV19 .
TGCGCCAGCAGCCTAGGACTATACACCGGGGAGCTGTTTTTT CASSLGLYTGELFF once TRBJ2-2 14 TRBV5-1 .
TGCGCCAGCAGCCGGGACAGGGTTGGTAATGGAAAACTGTTTTTT CASSRDRVGNGKLFF . TRBJ1-4 15 TRBV4-3 TRBD1
TGTGCCATCAGTGCAGTAAGCGGGATGCAAGAGACCCAGTACTTC CAISAVSGMQETQYF . TRBJ2-5 15 TRBV10-3 TRBD2
TGTGCCAGCACCCCCGGGACAGGGAACACCGGGGAGCTGTTTTTT CASTPGTGNTGELFF . TRBJ2-2 15 TRBV7-9 TRBD1
TGTGCCAGCAGTGTCGGGACAGGGGGCGGAAAGCTGTTTTTT CASSVGTGGGKLFF . TRBJ1-4 14 TRBV6-1 TRBD1
TGTGCCAGCTCACCCCGCGGGGCTGGAAACACCATATATTTT CASSPRGAGNTIYF . TRBJ1-3 14 TRBV18 .
TGTGCCAGCAGCTTGGACAGGGGGTCGAATAGTGAGCAGTTCTTC CASSLDRGSNSEQFF . TRBJ2-1 15 TRBV5-4 TRBD1
TGTGCCAGTAGTTCTGGAGTCCTGAGAGGTAACTATGGCTACACCTTC CASSSGVLRGNYGYTF . TRBJ1-2 16 TRBV19 .
TGCAGTGCCCCCCGGGAAGCCGAGCAGTACTTC CSAPREAEQYF . TRBJ2-7 11 TRBV20-1 .
TGCGCCAGCAGCCAGTCTAGCGGGGGGGATCTATACGAGCAGTACTTC CASSQSSGGDLYEQYF . TRBJ2-7 16 TRBV4-1 TRBD2
TGTGCCAGCAGCTCACGTCCCCGACAGGGGGCTGGAAACACCATATATTTT CASSSRPRQGAGNTIYF . TRBJ1-3 17 TRBV7-2 TRBD1
TGTGCCAGCAGCTTGGGGACAGGTGACACTGAAGCTTTCTTT CASSLGTGDTEAFF few TRBJ1-1 14 TRBV5-4 TRBD1
TGTGCCAGCGCAGGACATACCCAGGCAGATACGCAGTATTTT CASAGHTQADTQYF . TRBJ2-3 14 TRBV9 .
TGTGCCAGCAGTTACTCGCGGGACAGGGAAGGTGGCTACACCTTC CASSYSRDREGGYTF few TRBJ1-2 15 TRBV6-6 TRBD1
TGTGCCAGTCAGATTGGGAGCTCCTACAATGAGCAGTTCTTC CASQIGSSYNEQFF . TRBJ2-1 14 TRBV19 .
TGTGCCTGGAGTCGGTACAGGGCCACTGAAGCTTTCTTT CAWSRYRATEAFF few TRBJ1-1 13 TRBV30 .
TGCGCCAGCAGCTTCAGGGGCGTGGGCACTGAAGCTTTCTTT CASSFRGVGTEAFF . TRBJ1-1 14 TRBV5-1 .
TGTGCCAGCAGAGGACAGGCAGATACGCAGTATTTT CASRGQADTQYF few TRBJ2-3 12 TRBV2 TRBD1
TGTGCCAGGGAACTAGCGGAGAGGTCTGGGGCCAACGTCCTGACTTTC CARELAERSGANVLTF . TRBJ2-6 16 TRBV2 TRBD2
TGTGCCAGCAGTGAATTCTGGACAGCTGATGAAAAACTGTTTTTT CASSEFWTADEKLFF few TRBJ1-4 15 TRBV6-1 .
TGCAGCGTTGAAGACGGGAGTGGCTACACCTTC CSVEDGSGYTF . TRBJ1-2 11 TRBV29-1 .
TGTGCCAGCAGCGTAGCTGGGGGAGGGAACACCGGGGAGCTGTTTTTT CASSVAGGGNTGELFF once TRBJ2-2 16 TRBV9 .
TGCGCCAGCAGCAAAAGACAGGAGATAGCAACTAATGAAAAACTGTTTTTT CASSKRQEIATNEKLFF few TRBJ1-4 17 TRBV4-1 .
TGTGCCAGCAGTGAAGAGAGGGGAGGAACTGAAGCTTTCTTT CASSEERGGTEAFF . TRBJ1-1 14 TRBV6-5 .
TGTGCCAGCAGCATCGGGACAGCCTACAATGAGCAGTTCTTC CASSIGTAYNEQFF once TRBJ2-1 14 TRBV5-6 TRBD1
TGTGCCAGCAGCTCACGCCATAACCGGGGTGTGGGGTTGGGCTACGAGCAGTACTTC CASSSRHNRGVGLGYEQYF once TRBJ2-7 19 TRBV7-9 .
TGTGCCAGTAGTAAGCTGCAGGAGGCAAGCTATGGCTACACCTTC CASSKLQEASYGYTF . TRBJ1-2 15 TRBV19 .
TGTGCCAGCAGTAACAGCATGTCCGGCGGGAGGGGGCACGGGGAGCTGTTTTTT CASSNSMSGGRGHGELFF . TRBJ2-2 18 TRBV9 TRBD2
TGCGCCAGCAGTGAGCCAGCGGGTAGCAAAAACATTCAGTACTTC CASSEPAGSKNIQYF . TRBJ2-4 15 TRBV10-2 .
TGTGCCAGCAGTTACAGGGGGGGCCTCTACGAGCAGTACTTC CASSYRGGLYEQYF . TRBJ2-7 14 TRBV28 .
TGTGCCAGCAGCTTAGCAAGGGGGAGTGAAGCTTTCTTT CASSLARGSEAFF few TRBJ1-1 13 TRBV7-9 .
TGCGCCAGCAGCCAAATTCCACTAGCTGGCAATCAGCCCCAGCATTTT CASSQIPLAGNQPQHF few TRBJ1-5 16 TRBV4-1 .
TGTGCCAGCAGCCCTGCGTGGCAGGGGTTATCCTACGAGCAGTACTTC CASSPAWQGLSYEQYF . TRBJ2-7 16 TRBV5-6 .
TGCGCCAGCAGCGCGGGACAGGGTAGGTCCGAGCAGTACTTC CASSAGQGRSEQYF . TRBJ2-7 14 TRBV5-1 TRBD1
TGTGCCAGCAGCGCCCGAGGACAGGGGGGTCAGCCCCAGCATTTT CASSARGQGGQPQHF . TRBJ1-5 15 TRBV7-2 TRBD1
TGCAGTGCTAGTTCTCGCGGTGGAGCTTTCTTT CSASSRGGAFF once TRBJ1-1 11 TRBV20-1 .
TGTGCCATCAGGACTAGCGGGGGCACAGATACGCAGTATTTT CAIRTSGGTDTQYF . TRBJ2-3 14 TRBV10-3 TRBD2
TGTGCCAGCAGCGTACAGGCAGCGAACACTGAAGCTTTCTTT CASSVQAANTEAFF few TRBJ1-1 14 TRBV9 .
TGTGCCAGCAGTCCAGATCAGTCATTCGGCTACACCTTC CASSPDQSFGYTF . TRBJ1-2 13 TRBV2 .
TGTGCCAGCAGCGCGGGAGCGCTTGAGGAAGAGACCCAGTACTTC CASSAGALEEETQYF few TRBJ2-5 15 TRBV11-3 TRBD2
TGTGCCAGCAGCTTAAGCACGGAGGGCGAGCAGTACTTC CASSLSTEGEQYF . TRBJ2-7 13 TRBV7-3 .
TGTGCCAGCTCACCCGGGACAGGGACATACAATGAGCAGTTCTTC CASSPGTGTYNEQFF . TRBJ2-1 15 TRBV18 TRBD1
TGTGCCAGCAGTGAAGGGTACAGCTTGAACACTGAAGCTTTCTTT CASSEGYSLNTEAFF few TRBJ1-1 15 TRBV6-1 .
TGTGCCAGCAGCTTAACGCAGGCAGGGGGCTCTTACACCGGGGAGCTGTTTTTT CASSLTQAGGSYTGELFF . TRBJ2-2 18 TRBV7-3 TRBD1
TGTGCCAGCAGTTTACTGCGGGGGGCAGGATACGAGCAGTACTTC CASSLLRGAGYEQYF once TRBJ2-7 15 TRBV28 TRBD2
TGTGCCAGCAGCTTTCAGGGGGCTGGTTCTAATGAAAAACTGTTTTTT CASSFQGAGSNEKLFF . TRBJ1-4 16 TRBV5-4 TRBD1
TGTGCCAGCAGCCTAGCGGGAACCAACGAGCAGTACTTC CASSLAGTNEQYF . TRBJ2-7 13 TRBV5-6 TRBD2
TGTTCCAGCAGCCCTAGTACCGCCGGGACAGGGGATGCCGAGCAGTACTTC CSSSPSTAGTGDAEQYF . TRBJ2-7 17 TRBV7-9 TRBD1